The 19 T cell receptor beta chains presented below share a single source sample, sequenced in a study of response to subunit inactivated influenza vaccine. MiXCR, applied by TCRdb to the RT-PCR reads, yields one record per CDR3 protein. Of some 800,000 distinct CDR3 sequences in the sample, 21% are singletons; the top ten hold around 9.6%. The starting material was PBMCs from blood, obtained 5 days after vaccination. Source of these receptors: a man between 45 and 60 years old who received an inactivated influenza vaccine.

The V call is TRBV27, the J call TRBJ2-2, with TRBD2 identical over 8 bases. V lost 6 bases, J lost 6 bases, and 9 bases stayed unmatched. CDR3 size: 15 residues. The V gene's germline CDR1 is MNHEY and CDR2 SMNVEV (reference sequence). The DNA for the CDR3 is TGTGCCAGCAGCTATAGCGGGATTGTACCCGGGGAGCTGTTTTTT. Encoded protein: CASSYSGIVPGELFF.

This clonotype was counted a few times. The rearrangement uses TRBV20-1 and TRBJ1-5; no clear D. V shed 5 bases and J shed 2 bases, with 16 bases lying between them. The germline CDR1 and CDR2 sequences are DFQATT and SNEGSKA (reference sequence). The CDR3 is 15 residues long. The CDR3 region has the DNA TGCAGTGCTCGACTCGTGACTGGTGGCAATCAGCCCCAGCATTTT. Translating gives CSARLVTGGNQPQHF.

The rearrangement links TRBV4-3 to TRBJ1-2, with TRBD1 matching 8 bases. CDR3 size: 16 residues. Germline loops: CDR1 LGHNA, CDR2 YSLEER. V shed 1 base and J 7 bases; nucleotides not matched to a gene: 11. The chain's CDR3 is CASSQALGQVLRGYTF. CDR3 bases: TGCGCCAGCAGCCAAGCTCTGGGACAGGTTTTGCGTGGCTACACCTTC.

This clonotype has only a few counts. The gene calls are TRBV20-1 and TRBJ2-1; 9 positions agree with TRBD1. The length of the CDR3 is 15 residues. Germline V gene data show CDR1 as DFQATT and CDR2 as SNEGSKA (reference sequence). The junction had 8 bases not matched to a gene; V was cut back by 6 bases and J by 2 bases. This CDR3 is CSAEDRDRAYNEQFF. The DNA of the CDR3 is TGCAGTGCCGAAGACCGGGACAGGGCCTACAATGAGCAGTTCTTC.

The chain links TRBV5-1 to TRBJ1-4; weak D call: TRBD1 (5 bases). V lost 0 bases and J 7 bases, leaving 13 bases between the germline ends. This CDR3 region has 15 residues. Germline V gene lookup returns CDR1 SGHRS and CDR2 YFSETQ. CDR3 nucleotide sequence: TGCGCCAGCAGCTTGGGGGGCAGGGTCGCTGAAAAACTGTTTTTT. This encodes CASSLGGRVAEKLFF.

This clonotype was observed a handful of times. This chain links TRBV6-2 or TRBV6-3 with TRBJ2-1, with TRBD2 identical over 8 bases. The CDR3 runs to 18 residues. After removal of 2 bases from V and 6 bases from J, the junction contained 15 bases not matched to a gene. Germline-derived CDR1 and CDR2 are MNHEY and SVGEGT. The CDR3 nucleotides read TGTGCCAGCAGTTACGACCCCCAGACTAGCGCGATTGGCAATGAGCAGTTCTTC. This sequence encodes CASSYDPQTSAIGNEQFF.

This clonotype was counted a few times. The chain recombines TRBV7-8 with TRBJ2-1; 10 positions agree with TRBD1. The germline V gene encodes CDR1 SGHVS and CDR2 FQNEAQ. This CDR3 spans 16 amino acids. The V gene end was trimmed by 6 bases and the J gene end by 7 bases; junction bases not matched to a gene: 12. CDR3 loop: CASRLNRDRGWNEQFF. The DNA for the CDR3 is TGTGCCAGCAGACTCAACCGGGACAGGGGTTGGAATGAGCAGTTCTTC.

This clonotype was recorded a few times. The CDR3 sequence: CASSRLAGVQETQYF. The CDR3 coding sequence is TGTGCCAGCAGCCGACTAGCGGGGGTACAAGAGACCCAGTACTTC. The chain combines TRBV28 with TRBJ2-5; TRBD2 matches at 12 bases. After removal of 6 bases from V and 2 bases from J, the junction contained 4 bases not matched to a gene. The CDR3 contains 15 residues. CDR1 and CDR2 from the germline V gene are MDHEN and SYDVKM.

The genes are TRBV3-1 and TRBJ1-6; TRBD1 agrees at 8 bases. The length of the CDR3 is 17 residues. Germline values: CDR1 LGHDT, CDR2 YNNKEL (reference sequence). V lost 2 bases and J lost 2; bases outside the gene matches: 5. CDR3 sequence reads: CASSQLDRGAYNSPLHF. The CDR3 nucleotides are TGTGCCAGCAGCCAACTAGACAGGGGCGCCTATAATTCACCCCTCCACTTT.

The V call is TRBV12-3 or TRBV12-4, the J call TRBJ2-2, with 10 bases lining up with TRBD1. The CDR3 spans 17 residues. J lost 3 bases, V lost 6 bases, and 10 bases had no gene match. This CDR3 is CASSPILGQGDTGELFF. CDR3 nucleotide sequence: TGTGCCAGCAGCCCTATCCTCGGACAGGGGGACACCGGGGAGCTGTTTTTT.

The sample holds many counts of this clonotype. As DNA, the CDR3 is TGTGCCAGCAGCTCGATTGGGGGGGTATTAGTCTACGAGCAGTACTTC. It encodes CASSSIGGVLVYEQYF. This chain uses TRBV11-2 with TRBJ2-7, with 7 bases lining up with TRBD2. V gave up 4 bases and J gave up 3 bases; unmatched junction bases: 12. Looked up from germline, CDR1 is SGHAT and CDR2 is FQNNGV. The CDR3 covers 16 residues. The full variable domain, in which reference TRBV11-2 and TRBJ2-7 provide the parts outside the CDR3, is EAGVAQSPRYKIIEKRQSVAFWCNPISGHATLYWYQQILGQGPKLLIQFQNNGVVDDSQLPKDRFSAERLKGVDSTLKIQPAKLEDSAVYLCASSSIGGVLVYEQYFGPGTRLTVT.

The chain is built from TRBV10-3 and TRBJ1-2; D is unresolved. Per the germline V gene, CDR1 is ENHRY and CDR2 is SYGVKD. V was shortened by 5 bases and J by 5 bases, with 15 bases between the two germline ends. This CDR3 contains 14 residues. The CDR3 region has the DNA TGTGCCATCAGTCACCGGGTGGCTGATTATGGCTACACCTTC. Translated: CAISHRVADYGYTF.

This clonotype was counted a single time. The CDR3 spells CASGSLWASGRAYEQYF. The CDR3 DNA follows: TGTGCCAGCGGTTCACTATGGGCTAGCGGGAGGGCCTACGAGCAGTACTTC. The chain links TRBV28 to TRBJ2-7; 12 positions match TRBD2. This CDR3 has 17 residues. The ends lost 8 bases at V and 2 bases at J; junction bases unmatched: 13. Germline V lookup: CDR1 MDHEN, CDR2 SYDVKM.

This clonotype was counted many times. The V gene is TRBV7-2, the J gene TRBJ2-7, with D uncertain. Germline V gene data show CDR1 as SGHTA and CDR2 as FQGNSA. There are 13 residues in the CDR3. V lost 2 bases, J lost 3 bases, and 8 bases lay in between. The DNA of the CDR3 is TGTGCCAGCAGCTTAAACCGAAACTACGAGCAGTACTTC. As protein: CASSLNRNYEQYF.

The V gene is TRBV5-1, the J gene TRBJ1-1; D is unclear. The germline CDR1 and CDR2 sequences are SGHRS and YFSETQ. The CDR3 consists of 14 residues. Trimming shortened V by 3 bases and J by 3 bases, and 12 bases separated the two germline ends. CDR3 loop: CASSSTGKDTEAFF. DNA for the CDR3: TGCGCCAGCAGCTCGACGGGTAAGGACACTGAAGCTTTCTTT.

The V gene is TRBV29-1, the J gene TRBJ2-3; tentatively, D is TRBD1 or TRBD2 (6 bases each). The CDR3 covers 13 residues. In germline, CDR1 is SQVTM, CDR2 ANQGSEA. Deletions cut 6 bases from V and 9 bases from J, with 19 bases between. The CDR3 DNA is TGCAGCGTGGGGACGGGGGCTAGGGACACGCAGTATTTT. Its protein product is CSVGTGARDTQYF.

There are a few counts of this clonotype. The V and J genes are TRBV27 and TRBJ1-2, with 9 bases lining up with TRBD1. Germline CDR1 reads MNHEY; CDR2 reads SMNVEV (reference sequence). Trimming cost V 5 bases and J 6 bases; bases outside gene matches: 10. CDR3 length equals 15 residues. Here the CDR3 DNA reads TGTGCCAGCAGTCTCCTACCGTGGACAGGGGATGGCTACACCTTC. Its protein is CASSLLPWTGDGYTF.

This clonotype was detected only a few times. The rearrangement links TRBV4-3 to TRBJ1-4; D uncertain. Germline V gene lookup returns CDR1 LGHNA and CDR2 YSLEER. The germline V and J ends were trimmed by 3 bases and 7 bases, with 12 bases remaining between them. This CDR3 has 14 amino acids. CDR3 sequence: CASSQSGASEKLFF. The CDR3 DNA follows: TGCGCCAGCAGCCAGAGCGGCGCTAGTGAAAAACTGTTTTTT.

This sequence joins TRBV4-2 and TRBJ2-3; D is unresolved. V was cut by 0 bases and J by 12 bases, with 10 bases left in between. There are 12 residues in the CDR3. The V gene's germline CDR1 is LGHNA and CDR2 YNFKEQ. CDR3 protein: CASSQEGLAQYF. The CDR3 DNA is TGTGCCAGCAGCCAAGAAGGGCTGGCACAGTATTTT.